Presented here are 9 T cell receptor beta chains from one specimen sequenced in a study of T cells in tumors after PD-1 blockade. Sequencing used immunoSEQ multiplex PCR; TCRdb keeps in-frame clones, though not all of them. The sample lists some 47,000 clones, just under 80% seen once, with around 15% in the top ten. Material: PBMCs, obtained before anti-PD-1 treatment. These receptors originate from a human donor with basal cell carcinoma.

This clone was counted once. V usage is TRBV7-6 and J usage is TRBJ1-4; the match to TRBD1 covers 7 bases. The CDR3 totals 16 residues. The ends lost 5 bases at V and 0 bases at J; junction bases unmatched: 6. Per germline, CDR1 SGHVS and CDR2 FNYEAQ. CDR3 sequence: CASSVGTGATNEKLFF. In nucleotides, the CDR3 is TGTGCCAGCAGCGTGGGAACAGGGGCAACTAATGAAAAACTGTTTTTT.

This chain joins TRBV11-3 and TRBJ2-3; unclear D gene. Germline CDR1 reads SGHNT; CDR2 reads YENEEA. Trimming stripped 4 bases from V and 3 bases from J, with 8 bases between. The CDR3 loop spans 13 amino acids. In DNA, the CDR3 is TGTGCCAGCAGCTCACGGGTAACAGATACGCAGTATTTT. This translates into CASSSRVTDTQYF.

Only a few counts were recorded for this clone. The rearrangement links TRBV5-5 to TRBJ1-2; D not resolved. The CDR3 loop spans 16 amino acids. Germline CDR1 and CDR2: SGHKS and YYEKEE (reference sequence). V was clipped by 1 base and J by 4 bases, with 17 bases between them. CDR3 sequence (DNA): TGTGCCAGCAGCTTGCAGGCCTCCGGGGTTTCCTATGGCTACACCTTC. Protein: CASSLQASGVSYGYTF.

The chain is built from TRBV3-1 (or the pseudogene TRBV3-2) and TRBJ1-2, with D possibly matching TRBD1 (6 bases). CDR1 LGHDT and CDR2 YNNKEL come from the germline V gene (reference sequence). This CDR3 is built from 16 residues. Trimming removed 4 bases from V and 4 bases from J, with 19 bases in between. Here the CDR3 reads CASSPSGGRRTYGYTF. The CDR3 DNA follows: TGTGCCAGCAGCCCTAGTGGGGGCAGACGTACCTATGGCTACACCTTC.

The chain is built from TRBV5-5 and TRBJ2-7; D not resolved. Germline lookup yields CDR1 SGHKS and CDR2 YYEKEE (reference sequence). Trimming removed 3 bases at V and 6 bases at J, with 10 bases between. The CDR3 is 12 residues long. CDR3 sequence (DNA): TGTGCCAGCAGCTATTCAACGGGCGAGCAGTACTTC. This translates into CASSYSTGEQYF.

This CDR3 reads CSASAGQLQPQHF. For the CDR3, the DNA is TGCAGTGCTAGTGCGGGTCAATTACAGCCCCAGCATTTT. The V call is TRBV20-1, the J call TRBJ1-5; D unresolved. Trimming pared 3 bases from V and 7 bases from J, leaving 13 bases between. Germline V gene lookup returns CDR1 DFQATT and CDR2 SNEGSKA (reference sequence). This CDR3 comprises 13 residues.

The chain combines TRBV28 with TRBJ1-5; maybe TRBD1 (5 bases). The CDR3 contains 15 residues. Germline V gene lookup returns CDR1 MDHEN and CDR2 SYDVKM. V dropped 5 bases and J dropped 3 bases, with 14 bases sitting between them. The CDR3 bases are TGTGCCAGCAGTCCGGCGGGACTGAACAATCAGCCCCAGCATTTT. This gives the protein CASSPAGLNNQPQHF.

This chain uses TRBV5-4 with TRBJ2-2, with D perhaps being TRBD1 or TRBD2 (6 bases each). Germline values: CDR1 SGHNT, CDR2 YYREEE (reference sequence). The CDR3 is 18 amino acids. V lost 4 bases to trimming and J lost 7 bases, with 26 bases between them. The CDR3 spells CASSGGGRQRREGGELFF. CDR3 bases: TGTGCCAGCAGCGGAGGGGGGCGACAGAGGCGTGAGGGCGGGGAGCTGTTTTTT.

The chain employs TRBV28 and TRBJ1-3; 7 nucleotides line up with TRBD1. The V segment lost 5 bases and the J segment 0 bases; nucleotides outside the gene matches: 4. The germline V gene encodes CDR1 MDHEN and CDR2 SYDVKM. The CDR3 consists of 15 residues. CDR3 sequence (DNA): TGTGCCAGCAGTCGGGACAGCCACTCTGGAAACACCATATATTTT. It codes for CASSRDSHSGNTIYF.